The entry below describes one TCR beta chain. Its cognate antigen is unknown. This sample was taken from a study of T cell responses to AZD1222 COVID-19 vaccine. Germline CDR1 LNHDA, CDR2 SQIVND (reference sequence). This CDR3 region has 15 residues. V shed 4 bases and J shed 1 base, with 11 bases lying between them. Regarding the study as a whole: Baseline serostatus was positive in only six AZD1222 recipients. Spike-specific TCR depth and breadth grew after two AZD1222 doses. Donors were chiefly white British, with a greater number of females, and clonal diversity was perhaps underestimated.

Here immunoSEQ multiplex PCR was the method, and the copy in TCRdb shows in-frame clones only, minus some. Of about 81,000 clones in the sample, 90% were seen once. This receptor was obtained from an adult who received the AZD1222 COVID-19 vaccine. Sequences were derived from peripheral blood, sampled 28 days after the second AZD1222 dose. The chain uses TRBV19 and TRBJ1-5, with D hard to call. The CDR3 DNA is TGTGCCAGTAGTAAGGAGAGACTAAGCAATCAGCCCCAGCATTTT. It specifies CASSKERLSNQPQHF. Complete variable domain (other parts from reference TRBV19 and TRBJ1-5): DGGITQSPKYLFRKEGQNVTLSCEQNLNHDAMYWYRQDPGQGLRLIYYSQIVNDFQKGDIAEGYSVSREKKESFPLTVTSAQKNPTAFYLCASSKERLSNQPQHFGDGTRLSIL.